The 30 T cell receptor beta chains listed next were all sequenced from one sample in a study of response to subunit inactivated influenza vaccine. MiXCR, run by TCRdb on the RT-PCR reads, gives a single entry per CDR3 protein. The sample records about 780,000 distinct CDR3 sequences, about 18% being singletons. Sequencing was performed on PBMCs from blood, taken about 5 days after vaccination. These receptors were collected from a middle-aged man who received an inactivated influenza vaccine.

This clonotype came up many times. V gene TRBV12-3 or TRBV12-4 combines with J gene TRBJ2-7; D is uncertain. This CDR3 is 13 amino acids long. Trimming stripped 6 bases from V and 4 bases from J, with 13 bases between. The CDR3, as DNA: TGTGCCAGCAGGTCTGACACCGAGTACGAGCAGTACTTC. Its protein is CASRSDTEYEQYF.

This rearrangement joins TRBV28 to TRBJ2-7; perhaps D is TRBD1 or TRBD2 (5 bases each). In germline, CDR1 is MDHEN, CDR2 SYDVKM. This CDR3 contains 14 residues. CDR3 nucleotides: TGTGCTTCCTCCGGGCCGGGGCTTCAGGACGAGCAGTACTTC. It specifies CASSGPGLQDEQYF.

This chain joins TRBV20-1 and TRBJ2-2; the match to TRBD1 covers 7 bases. Germline V lookup: CDR1 DFQATT, CDR2 SNEGSKA (reference sequence). The junction had 9 bases not matched to a gene; V was cut back by 6 bases and J by 8 bases. There are 13 residues in the CDR3. The CDR3 DNA reads TGCAGTGCCAAAGGGACAGTCGGTGGGGAGCTGTTTTTT. This codes for CSAKGTVGGELFF.

The chain recombines TRBV5-4 with TRBJ2-3; 11 bases are shared with TRBD2. The V and J ends lost 0 bases and 2 bases, in that order; junction bases with no gene match: 11. The germline CDR1 and CDR2 sequences are SGHNT and YYREEE (reference sequence). The CDR3 sequence is 19 residues long. CDR3 region: CASSLVTSGANFYTDTQYF. CDR3 nucleotides: TGTGCCAGCAGCTTGGTGACTAGCGGGGCCAATTTCTACACAGATACGCAGTATTTT.

The rearrangement joins TRBV10-3 to TRBJ1-2; a weak D match, TRBD1 (5 bases). The CDR3 covers 15 residues. Germline V lookup: CDR1 ENHRY, CDR2 SYGVKD. The V and J ends lost 6 bases and 2 bases respectively, with 16 bases between them. CDR3 loop: CAIRRAPQANYGYTF. The DNA of the CDR3 is TGTGCCATCAGGAGGGCCCCACAGGCCAACTATGGCTACACCTTC.

This chain uses TRBV6-1 with TRBJ2-3, with D tentatively TRBD1 (6 bases). The germline CDR1 and CDR2 sequences are MNHNS and SASEGT. The ends were cut back, 9 bases at V and 0 bases at J, with 10 bases in the middle. The length of the CDR3 is 13 residues. DNA of the CDR3: TGTGCCAGTACAGGGAAAAGCACAGATACGCAGTATTTT. This codes for CASTGKSTDTQYF.

This clonotype was detected once. This chain joins TRBV6-5 and TRBJ1-3; D is unresolved. The CDR3 runs 15 residues. Germline V gene lookup returns CDR1 MNHEY and CDR2 SVGAGI. The V end lost 0 bases, the J end lost 2 bases, and 8 bases lay between the germline ends. As DNA, the CDR3 is TGTGCCAGCAGTTACTCGATACAGACTGGAAACACCATATATTTT. Encoded protein: CASSYSIQTGNTIYF.

V and J are TRBV19 and TRBJ2-2; D unclear. The ends were cut back, 1 base at V and 0 bases at J, with 9 bases in the middle. The CDR3 has 16 amino acids. The germline gives CDR1 LNHDA, CDR2 SQIVND (reference sequence). The CDR3 DNA sequence: TGTGCCAGTAGTATAGTGGGGTTCGCGAACACCGGGGAGCTGTTTTTT. This encodes CASSIVGFANTGELFF.

The chain couples TRBV6-6 to TRBJ1-1; perhaps TRBD1 as D (5 bases). The V gene's germline CDR1 is MNHNY and CDR2 SVGAGI (reference sequence). CDR3 size: 11 residues. Trimming left V 5 bases short and J 7 bases short, with 8 bases between. The DNA for the CDR3 is TGTGCCAGCAGTGGGGCCTTTGAAGCTTTCTTT. Protein: CASSGAFEAFF.

The chain combines TRBV15 with TRBJ2-7, with D possibly TRBD1 on 5 matching bases. The V and J ends lost 2 bases and 0 bases respectively, with 8 bases between them. Germline CDR1 reads LNHNV; CDR2 reads YYDKDF (reference sequence). The CDR3 sequence is 14 residues long. The CDR3 spells CATSRRGGSYEQYF. CDR3 sequence (DNA): TGTGCCACCAGCAGAAGGGGCGGCTCCTACGAGCAGTACTTC.

This clonotype has a handful of counts. The V gene is TRBV5-1, the J gene TRBJ2-3; TRBD1 matches at 9 bases. Trimming removed 1 base from V and 4 bases from J; junction bases left unmatched: 7. Germline V lookup: CDR1 SGHRS, CDR2 YFSETQ. This CDR3 spans 16 amino acids. The CDR3 DNA reads TGCGCCAGCAGCTTGATGGGACAGGGAGTGGCAGATACGCAGTATTTT. Encoded protein: CASSLMGQGVADTQYF.

This clonotype was seen only a few times. The genes are TRBV10-3 and TRBJ2-3; 10 bases are shared with TRBD2. This CDR3 has 14 amino acids. The trim removed 6 bases at V and 2 bases at J, leaving 2 bases unmatched. CDR1 and CDR2 (germline): ENHRY, SYGVKD. DNA of the CDR3: TGTGCCATCAGAGCGGGGGGGACCACAGATACGCAGTATTTT. Its protein product is CAIRAGGTTDTQYF.

The table lists this clonotype with many counts. The gene calls are TRBV12-3 or TRBV12-4 and TRBJ1-5, with 7 bases matching TRBD1. CDR3 size: 15 residues. The V and J ends lost 1 base and 6 bases, in that order; junction bases with no gene match: 6. The CDR3 DNA reads TGTGCCAGCAGTTTAGGGGCAGGGGGTGGTCAGCCCCAGCATTTT. This translates into CASSLGAGGGQPQHF.

The table lists this clonotype with many counts. For the CDR3, the DNA is TGTGCCAGCAGCCTCCTACGCGGTCGCACAGATACGCAGTATTTT. It is translated as CASSLLRGRTDTQYF. The chain joins TRBV7-2 to TRBJ2-3; D is ambiguous. CDR3 length: 15 amino acids. Deletions cut 5 bases from V and 1 base from J, with 13 bases between. Germline CDR1 SGHTA, CDR2 FQGNSA.

The rearrangement links TRBV5-1 to TRBJ1-1, with 7 bases matching TRBD1. Trimming cost V 3 bases and J 2 bases; bases outside gene matches: 4. Germline CDR1 SGHRS, CDR2 YFSETQ. This CDR3 spans 14 amino acids. CDR3 nucleotide sequence: TGCGCCAGCAGCTCACAGGGGCAAAACACTGAAGCTTTCTTT. Translation gives CASSSQGQNTEAFF.

Comment on this clonotype: One junction end disagrees with the germline gene, perhaps due to a read error. The V call is TRBV7-7, the J call TRBJ2-3, with 10 bases fitting TRBD2. The CDR3 is made up of 17 amino acids. Germline lookup yields CDR1 SSHAT and CDR2 FNYEAQ (reference sequence). The CDR3 loop is CASSAGALAGEIDTQYF. CDR3 nucleotide sequence: TGTGCTAGCAGCGCCGGCGCTCTAGCGGGGGAAATAGATACGCAGTATTTT.

This chain links TRBV11-3 with TRBJ2-1; unclear D gene. Looked up from germline, CDR1 is SGHNT and CDR2 is YENEEA. Deletions cut 0 bases from V and 5 bases from J, with 8 bases between. The CDR3 totals 14 residues. Here the CDR3 reads CASSLDRTDNEQFF. CDR3 bases: TGTGCCAGCAGCTTAGATAGAACCGACAATGAGCAGTTCTTC.

In its sample, this clonotype was seen a few times. The rearrangement joins TRBV10-3 to TRBJ2-6, with D unclear. Trimming shortened V by 4 bases and J by 2 bases, and 12 bases separated the two germline ends. The CDR3 totals 16 residues. Per the germline V gene, CDR1 is ENHRY and CDR2 is SYGVKD. CDR3 DNA sequence: TGTGCCATCAGTGTGTTGGGTTCAACTGGGGCCAACGTCCTGACTTTC. Its translation: CAISVLGSTGANVLTF.

This clonotype was seen only a few times. The J gene is TRBJ2-3, the V gene TRBV30; possibly TRBD2 for D (5 bases). Germline V CDR1 and CDR2: GTSNPN, SVGIG (reference sequence). The CDR3 loop spans 13 amino acids. V was trimmed by 1 base and J by 4 bases, leaving 9 bases between them. The CDR3 region is CAWSAGVPDTQYF. The CDR3 DNA sequence: TGTGCCTGGAGTGCCGGGGTCCCAGATACGCAGTATTTT.

This clonotype was seen only a few times. The chain carries TRBV7-3 and TRBJ2-2; D unresolved. V lost 4 bases to trimming and J lost 2 bases, with 5 bases between them. The CDR3 length is 13 residues. The germline CDR1 and CDR2 sequences are SGHTA and FQGTGA. CDR3 sequence (DNA): TGTGCCAGCAGCTCCCATAACACCGGGGAGCTGTTTTTT. This codes for CASSSHNTGELFF.

The V and J genes are TRBV10-3 and TRBJ2-4; 8 bases map to TRBD2. Germline CDR1 reads ENHRY; CDR2 reads SYGVKD. This CDR3 comprises 17 residues. With V trimmed by 0 bases and J by 0 bases, 4 bases remained unmatched. The CDR3 coding sequence is TGTGCCATCAGTGAGTCTGGCGGGGGGATAGCCAAAAACATTCAGTACTTC. It encodes CAISESGGGIAKNIQYF.

The chain uses TRBV7-9 and TRBJ2-3; D unclear. Germline CDR1 is SEHNR and CDR2 is FQNEAQ (reference sequence). The CDR3 spans 14 residues. Trimming shortened V by 5 bases and J by 6 bases, and 15 bases separated the two germline ends. CDR3 loop: CASSEAVRFDTQYF. The CDR3 DNA follows: TGTGCCAGCAGCGAGGCGGTCCGGTTTGATACGCAGTATTTT.

This chain joins TRBV25-1 and TRBJ2-7, with 7 bases fitting TRBD1. Germline assignment: CDR1 MGHDK and CDR2 SYGVNS. The junction had 16 bases not matched to a gene; V was cut back by 6 bases and J by 5 bases. The CDR3 spans 16 residues. CDR3 nucleotides: TGTGCCAGCAGCTCTCAGGGGGACATCACCCACCACGAGCAGTACTTC. Protein product: CASSSQGDITHHEQYF.

This clonotype has only a few counts. Here the CDR3 reads CATSAPTTQETQYF. Here the CDR3 DNA reads TGTGCCACCAGTGCGCCGACGACTCAAGAGACCCAGTACTTC. J is TRBJ2-5 and V is TRBV24-1; D not resolved. CDR1 and CDR2 from the germline V gene are KGHDR and SFDVKD. The CDR3 is made up of 14 amino acids. V was pared by 5 bases and J by 2 bases, with 11 bases between.

This clonotype was seen at least ten times. This chain links TRBV20-1 with TRBJ2-3, with D maybe TRBD2 (6 bases). Germline values: CDR1 DFQATT, CDR2 SNEGSKA (reference sequence). The V end lost 0 bases, the J end lost 0 bases, and 10 bases lay between the germline ends. The CDR3 extends over 15 amino acids. The CDR3 loop is CSARDWAGSTDTQYF. CDR3 nucleotides: TGCAGTGCTAGAGATTGGGCGGGGAGCACAGATACGCAGTATTTT.

This clonotype was observed a single time. The rearrangement links TRBV2 to TRBJ1-5; D is unclear. The CDR3 consists of 14 residues. Germline V gene data show CDR1 as SNHLY and CDR2 as FYNNEI. The germline V and J ends were trimmed by 3 bases and 4 bases, with 10 bases remaining between them. CDR3 DNA: TGTGCCAGCAGTGACAGTTTGAATAATCAGCCCCAGCATTTT. This sequence encodes CASSDSLNNQPQHF.

The chain employs TRBV5-6 and TRBJ2-5; no clear D gene. Trimming took off 5 bases at V and 6 bases at J, with 8 bases between the two ends. The germline CDR1 and CDR2 sequences are SGHDT and YYEEEE. The CDR3 has 11 amino acids. CDR3 sequence reads: CASSTGQTQYF. As DNA, the CDR3 is TGTGCCAGCAGTACCGGACAGACCCAGTACTTC.

The V and J genes are TRBV5-4 and TRBJ1-4, with a weak D call TRBD1 (6 bases). This CDR3 is 16 amino acids long. V was pared by 1 base and J by 4 bases, with 14 bases between. Germline V gene data show CDR1 as SGHNT and CDR2 as YYREEE (reference sequence). As DNA, the CDR3 is TGTGCCAGCAGCTTGAAATTAGACAGGCGTAATGAAAAACTGTTTTTT. This codes for CASSLKLDRRNEKLFF.

Many counts were recorded for this clonotype. The V and J genes are TRBV29-1 and TRBJ1-1; no clear D gene. In germline, CDR1 is SQVTM, CDR2 ANQGSEA. CDR3 size: 13 residues. Trimming left V 2 bases short and J 0 bases short, with 7 bases between. The CDR3 is CSVELRLNTEAFF. The CDR3 region has the DNA TGCAGCGTTGAATTACGGCTGAACACTGAAGCTTTCTTT.

The sample holds many counts of this clonotype. The chain uses TRBV7-9 and TRBJ2-3; the D is unclear. The CDR3 covers 12 residues. With 4 bases removed from V and 2 bases from J, the gap between germline ends came to 4 bases. CDR1 is SEHNR and CDR2 is FQNEAQ in the germline V gene (reference sequence). The CDR3 sequence: CASSSTTDTQYF. CDR3 sequence (DNA): TGTGCCAGCAGCTCAACCACAGATACGCAGTATTTT.